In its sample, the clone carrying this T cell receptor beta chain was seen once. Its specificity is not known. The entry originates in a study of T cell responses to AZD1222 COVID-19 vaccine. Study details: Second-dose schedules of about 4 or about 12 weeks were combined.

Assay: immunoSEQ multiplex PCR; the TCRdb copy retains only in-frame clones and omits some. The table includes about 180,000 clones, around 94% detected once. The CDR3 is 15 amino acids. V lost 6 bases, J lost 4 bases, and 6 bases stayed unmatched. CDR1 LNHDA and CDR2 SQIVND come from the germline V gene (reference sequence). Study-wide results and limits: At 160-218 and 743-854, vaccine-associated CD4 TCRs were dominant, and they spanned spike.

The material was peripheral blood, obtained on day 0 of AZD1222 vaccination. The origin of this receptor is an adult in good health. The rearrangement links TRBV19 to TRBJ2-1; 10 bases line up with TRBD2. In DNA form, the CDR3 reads TGTGCCAGTAGCTCCGGGACTAGCGCTTACAATGAGCAGTTCTTC. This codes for CASSSGTSAYNEQFF.